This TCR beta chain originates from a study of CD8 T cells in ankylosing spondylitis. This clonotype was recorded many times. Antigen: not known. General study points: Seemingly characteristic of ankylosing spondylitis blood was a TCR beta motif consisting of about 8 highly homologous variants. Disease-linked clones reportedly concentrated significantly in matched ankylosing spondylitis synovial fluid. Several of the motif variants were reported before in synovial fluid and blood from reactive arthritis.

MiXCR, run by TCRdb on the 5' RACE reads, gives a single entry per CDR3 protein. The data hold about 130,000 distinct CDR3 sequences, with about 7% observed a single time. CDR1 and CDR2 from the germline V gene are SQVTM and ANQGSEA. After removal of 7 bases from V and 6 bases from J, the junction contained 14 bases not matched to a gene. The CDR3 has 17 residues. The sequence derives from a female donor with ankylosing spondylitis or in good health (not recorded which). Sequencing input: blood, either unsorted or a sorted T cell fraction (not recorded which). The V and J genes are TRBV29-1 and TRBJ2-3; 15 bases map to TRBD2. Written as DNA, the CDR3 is TGCAGCGCCTCCCTAGGGACTAGCGGGGGGCCCCGGGATACGCAGTATTTT. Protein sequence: CSASLGTSGGPRDTQYF.